These 10 T cell receptor beta chains originate from one sample sequenced in a study of OX40 agonist ivuxolimab in advanced cancers. TCRdb keeps only in-frame clones here, not all; method: immunoSEQ multiplex PCR. The repertoire holds tens of thousands of clones, approximately 87% seen once, with around 1.6% in the top ten. The sequencing used CD4+ or CD8+ T cells sorted from blood, collected in a trial of the OX40 agonist ivuxolimab. These receptors were taken from an adult with an advanced solid tumor such as melanoma, head and neck, liver or kidney cancer.

This chain uses TRBV7-2 with TRBJ2-1; 13 bases are a match to TRBD2. CDR1 is SGHTA, CDR2 FQGNSA, per germline. The CDR3 sequence is 15 residues long. V shed 5 bases, J shed 10 bases, and the junction held 8 bases outside the gene matches. CDR3 protein: CASSVTSGGALEQFF. CDR3 coding DNA: TGTGCCAGCAGCGTCACTAGCGGGGGGGCATTAGAGCAGTTCTTC. Drawing the rest from reference TRBV7-2 and TRBJ2-1, the complete variable domain is GAGVSQSPSNKVTEKGKDVELRCDPISGHTALYWYRQSLGQGLEFLIYFQGNSAPDKSGLPSDRFSAERTGGSVSTLTIQRTQQEDSAVYLCASSVTSGGALEQFFGPGTRLTVL.

The chain links TRBV7-2 to TRBJ2-7; D remains unclear. V lost 1 base and J lost 2, with 12 bases in between. The CDR3 runs to 15 residues. Germline values: CDR1 SGHTA, CDR2 FQGNSA. The CDR3 region is CASSLGQARTYEQYF. The CDR3, as DNA: TGTGCCAGCAGCTTAGGGCAGGCGAGAACCTACGAGCAGTACTTC.

The V and J genes are TRBV5-4 and TRBJ2-7, with 12 bases lining up with TRBD2. V lost 7 bases, J lost 4 bases, and 3 bases stayed unmatched. The V gene's germline CDR1 is SGHNT and CDR2 YYREEE (reference sequence). The CDR3 covers 13 residues. DNA for the CDR3: TGTGCCAGCGGACTAGCGGGATCGTACGAGCAGTACTTC. Translating gives CASGLAGSYEQYF.

The rearrangement joins TRBV29-1 to TRBJ2-1; 8 bases are a match to TRBD2. The germline CDR1 and CDR2 sequences are SQVTM and ANQGSEA. The CDR3 has 15 residues. V shed 5 bases, J shed 13 bases, and the junction held 19 bases outside the gene matches. CDR3 sequence reads: CSVPKGMSAGGPQFF. CDR3 nucleotides: TGCAGCGTTCCCAAGGGGATGTCGGCGGGAGGCCCCCAGTTCTTC.

The CDR3 is CASSKRGTSGSYEQYF. In nucleotides, the CDR3 is TGTGCCAGCAGCAAAAGAGGGACTAGCGGGAGTTACGAGCAGTACTTC. The rearrangement joins TRBV7-2 to TRBJ2-7; 14 bases line up with TRBD2. The trim removed 5 bases at V and 4 bases at J, leaving 7 bases unmatched. This CDR3 spans 16 amino acids. Looked up from germline, CDR1 is SGHTA and CDR2 is FQGNSA.

The chain combines TRBV19 with TRBJ2-5; 8 positions agree with TRBD1. The CDR3 extends over 13 amino acids. Unmatched junction bases numbered 3, after V lost 5 bases and J lost 4 bases. Germline CDR1 is LNHDA and CDR2 is SQIVND (reference sequence). CDR3 protein: CASSAQGGETQYF. The CDR3 nucleotides read TGTGCCAGTAGTGCACAGGGGGGAGAGACCCAGTACTTC.

The chain recombines TRBV30 with TRBJ2-5; D not resolved. Germline assignment: CDR1 GTSNPN and CDR2 SVGIG (reference sequence). The CDR3 totals 11 residues. V shed 7 bases and J shed 5 bases, with 11 bases lying between them. CDR3 in amino acids: CASSWVETQYF. CDR3 nucleotides: TGTGCCTCCTCCTGGGTGGAGACCCAGTACTTC.

The rearrangement joins TRBV5-6 to TRBJ2-5; D is unresolved. Trimming removed 2 bases from V and 5 bases from J, with 4 bases in between. The CDR3 has 11 residues. The V gene's germline CDR1 is SGHDT and CDR2 YYEEEE. The chain's CDR3 is CASSLLETQYF. In DNA form, the CDR3 reads TGTGCCAGCAGCTTACTCGAGACCCAGTACTTC. Complete variable domain (other parts from reference TRBV5-6 and TRBJ2-5): DAGVTQSPTHLIKTRGQQVTLRCSPKSGHDTVSWYQQALGQGPQFIFQYYEEEERQRGNFPDRFSGHQFPNYSSELNVNALLLGDSALYLCASSLLETQYFGPGTRLLVL.

V and J are TRBV18 and TRBJ1-2; 9 nucleotides match TRBD1. Germline CDR1 KGHSH, CDR2 LQKENI. V dropped 4 bases and J dropped 6; count of bases not matched to a gene: 0. The CDR3 sequence is 12 residues long. CDR3 loop: CASSRDRDGYTF. CDR3 DNA: TGTGCCAGCTCACGGGACAGGGATGGCTACACCTTC. Full variable domain (missing parts from reference TRBV18 and TRBJ1-2): NAGVMQNPRHLVRRRGQEARLRCSPMKGHSHVYWYRQLPEEGLKFMVYLQKENIIDESGMPKERFSAEFPKEGPSILRIQQVVRGDSAAYFCASSRDRDGYTFGSGTRLTVV.

CDR3 sequence reads: CASSEFSNEQFF. In DNA form, the CDR3 reads TGCGCCAGCAGTGAGTTTTCCAATGAGCAGTTCTTC. The chain is built from TRBV10-2 and TRBJ2-1, with no clear D. The CDR3 consists of 12 residues. Germline loops: CDR1 WSHSY, CDR2 SAAADI. V lost 1 base and J lost 6, with 4 bases in between.